What follows describes a single TCR beta chain. Its target is unknown. Naive CD8 isolation took CD45RO-negative cells positively selected for CCR7 and excluded terminally differentiated effector memory CD45RA+ cells. Some clones are missing from TCRdb's copy, which holds only in-frame ones; the method was immunoSEQ multiplex PCR. The data contain roughly 590,000 clones, less than 97% of them seen just once; the ten biggest clones take up 0.095% to 0.12%. This CDR3 contains 16 residues. The germline V and J ends were trimmed by 2 bases and 5 bases, with 16 bases remaining between them. The germline V gene has CDR1 MDHEN and CDR2 SYDVKM. The sample comes from a study of shared clonotypes between healthy human individuals. About the research overall: Researchers assigned three CD4 naive, three CD4 memory, two CD8 naive and one CD8 memory plate to each donor. Broader study findings: Sampling was confined to blood; repertoires within tissues likely differ. Naive subsets generally exceeded memory subsets in estimated richness.

Sequenced input: naive CD8+ T cells sorted from blood. This sequence joins TRBV28 and TRBJ2-1; the D is unclear. This TCR came from a woman in her 30s in good health. The CDR3 reads CASSLISLDPNNEQFF. In DNA form, the CDR3 reads TGTGCCAGCAGTTTAATCTCCTTGGACCCTAACAATGAGCAGTTCTTC. The full variable domain, with the rest looked up from reference TRBV28 and TRBJ2-1, is DVKVTQSSRYLVKRTGEKVFLECVQDMDHENMFWYRQDPGLGLRLIYFSYDVKMKEKGDIPEGYSVSREKKERFSLILESASTNQTSMYLCASSLISLDPNNEQFFGPGTRLTVL.